The clone carrying this TCR beta chain occurred many times. Its antigen remains unidentified. Attached unique molecular identifiers marked individual cDNA molecules. TCRdb independently ran MiXCR on the 5' RACE reads; one entry per CDR3 protein. This sample carries 15,000 to 20,000 distinct CDR3 sequences, approximately 5.6% of them seen once, and the ten largest clones take approximately 6.5%. The CDR3 spans 14 residues. V lost 0 bases, J lost 3 bases, and 11 bases lay in between. Germline V gives CDR1 DFQATT, CDR2 SNEGSKA (reference sequence). This record comes from a study of early T cells in non-severe SARS-CoV-2 infection. The wider study: The input, bulk RNA from unsorted whole blood, was sequenced, and chains were unpaired. Study findings and constraints: CD4 and private specificities were missed by VDJdb matching, which favored anti-spike CD8 responses.

Sequenced: whole blood. This clonotype originated in an adult who was a healthcare worker with PCR-confirmed SARS-CoV-2 infection or an uninfected control (not recorded which). The chain couples TRBV20-1 to TRBJ1-1, with D uncertain. Here the CDR3 DNA reads TGCAGTGCTAGAGATATAGTAAGGGACACTGAAGCTTTCTTT. It is translated as CSARDIVRDTEAFF.